The T cell receptor beta chain under discussion was sequenced for a study of shared clonotypes between healthy human individuals. The data were produced by immunoSEQ multiplex PCR, yet TCRdb's version contains in-frame clones alone and is incomplete. The data show about 2.5 million clones, around 90% seen once. Sequenced input: naive CD4+ T cells from PBMCs. Described subset: CD45RA+ positively selected. This TCR came from a man aged 18 to 30 in good health. Some clones in this sample may be carry-over from other donors' samples.

This CDR3 reads CASSVGRERAGELFF. CDR3 in DNA: TGTGCCAGCAGCGTAGGGCGGGAGCGGGCCGGGGAGCTGTTTTTT. The V call is TRBV9, the J call TRBJ2-2; 7 bases are a match to TRBD2. Germline assignment: CDR1 SGDLS and CDR2 YYNGEE. Trimming removed 0 bases from V and 6 bases from J; junction bases left unmatched: 5. The CDR3 extends over 15 amino acids. Full variable domain (missing parts from reference TRBV9 and TRBJ2-2): DSGVTQTPKHLITATGQRVTLRCSPRSGDLSVYWYQQSLDQGLQFLIQYYNGEERAKGNILERFSAQQFPDLHSELNLSSLELGDSALYFCASSVGRERAGELFFGEGSRLTVL.